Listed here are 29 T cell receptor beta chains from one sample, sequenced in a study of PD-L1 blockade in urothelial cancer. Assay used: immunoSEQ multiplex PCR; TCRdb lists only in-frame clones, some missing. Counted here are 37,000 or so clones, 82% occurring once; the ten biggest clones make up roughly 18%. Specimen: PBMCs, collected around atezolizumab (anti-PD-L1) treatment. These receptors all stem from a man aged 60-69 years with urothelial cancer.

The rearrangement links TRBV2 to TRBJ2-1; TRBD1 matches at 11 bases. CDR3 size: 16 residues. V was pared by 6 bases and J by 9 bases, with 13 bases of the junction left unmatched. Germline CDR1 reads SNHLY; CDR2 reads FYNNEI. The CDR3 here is CASSPPGTGGPGEQFF. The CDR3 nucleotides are TGTGCCAGCAGCCCCCCCGGGACAGGGGGACCGGGTGAGCAGTTCTTC. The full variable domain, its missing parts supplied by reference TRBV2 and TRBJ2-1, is EPEVTQTPSHQVTQMGQEVILRCVPISNHLYFYWYRQILGQKVEFLVSFYNNEISEKSEIFDDQFSVERPDGSNFTLKIRSTKLEDSAMYFCASSPPGTGGPGEQFFGPGTRLTVL.

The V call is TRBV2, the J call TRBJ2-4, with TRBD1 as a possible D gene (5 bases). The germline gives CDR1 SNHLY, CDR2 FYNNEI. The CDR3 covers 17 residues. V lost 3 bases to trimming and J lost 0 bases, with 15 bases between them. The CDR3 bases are TGTGCCAGCAGTGACTTTATCGACAGACTAGCCAAAAACATTCAGTACTTC. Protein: CASSDFIDRLAKNIQYF.

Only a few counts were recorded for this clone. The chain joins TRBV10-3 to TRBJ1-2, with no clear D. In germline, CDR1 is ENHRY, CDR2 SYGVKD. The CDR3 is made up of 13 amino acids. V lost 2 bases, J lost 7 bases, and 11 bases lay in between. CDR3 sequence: CAISEGSRPGYTF. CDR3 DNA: TGTGCCATCAGTGAGGGGAGCAGACCTGGCTACACCTTC.

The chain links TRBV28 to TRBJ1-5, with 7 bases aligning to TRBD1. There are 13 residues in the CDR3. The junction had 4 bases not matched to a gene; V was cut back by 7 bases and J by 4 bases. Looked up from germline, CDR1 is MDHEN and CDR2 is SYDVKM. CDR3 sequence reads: CASKGTANQPQHF. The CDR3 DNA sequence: TGTGCCAGCAAGGGGACAGCGAATCAGCCCCAGCATTTT.

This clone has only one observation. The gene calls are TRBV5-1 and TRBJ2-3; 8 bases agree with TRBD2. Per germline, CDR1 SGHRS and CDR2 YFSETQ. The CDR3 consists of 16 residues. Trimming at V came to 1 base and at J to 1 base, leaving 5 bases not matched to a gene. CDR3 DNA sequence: TGCGCCAGCAGCTTGAGAACGGGGGGGGGCACAGATACGCAGTATTTT. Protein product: CASSLRTGGGTDTQYF.

The CDR3 bases are TGTGCCAGCATCGACCTACAGGGGCAGGAAAACATTCAGTACTTC. Residues: CASIDLQGQENIQYF. The V and J genes are TRBV7-9 and TRBJ2-4; 7 positions match TRBD1. V dropped 7 bases and J dropped 5; count of bases not matched to a gene: 11. Germline V gene lookup returns CDR1 SEHNR and CDR2 FQNEAQ (reference sequence). The CDR3 is 15 amino acids.

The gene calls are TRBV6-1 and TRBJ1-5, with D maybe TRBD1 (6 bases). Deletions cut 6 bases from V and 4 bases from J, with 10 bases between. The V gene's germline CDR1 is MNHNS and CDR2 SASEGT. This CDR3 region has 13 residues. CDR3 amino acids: CASRWTENQPQHF. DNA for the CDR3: TGTGCCAGCAGATGGACAGAGAATCAGCCCCAGCATTTT.

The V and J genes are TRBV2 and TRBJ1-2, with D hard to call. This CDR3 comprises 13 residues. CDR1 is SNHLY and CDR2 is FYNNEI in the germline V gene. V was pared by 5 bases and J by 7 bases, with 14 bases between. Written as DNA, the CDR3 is TGTGCCAGCAGTAAGGCGAAGGGAGGTGGCTACACCTTC. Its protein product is CASSKAKGGGYTF.

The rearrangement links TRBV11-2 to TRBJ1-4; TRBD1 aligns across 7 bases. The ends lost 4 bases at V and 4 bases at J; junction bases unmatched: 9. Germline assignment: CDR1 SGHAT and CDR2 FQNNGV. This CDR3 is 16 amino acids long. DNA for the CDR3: TGTGCCAGCAGCTATTCGGACAGGCGACTTAATGAAAAACTGTTTTTT. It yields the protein CASSYSDRRLNEKLFF.

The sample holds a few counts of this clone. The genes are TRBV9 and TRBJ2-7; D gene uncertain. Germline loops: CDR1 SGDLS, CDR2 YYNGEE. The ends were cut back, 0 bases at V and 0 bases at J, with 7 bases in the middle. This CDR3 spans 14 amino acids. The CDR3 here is CASSVGQFSYEQYF. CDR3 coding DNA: TGTGCCAGCAGCGTAGGTCAATTCTCCTACGAGCAGTACTTC.

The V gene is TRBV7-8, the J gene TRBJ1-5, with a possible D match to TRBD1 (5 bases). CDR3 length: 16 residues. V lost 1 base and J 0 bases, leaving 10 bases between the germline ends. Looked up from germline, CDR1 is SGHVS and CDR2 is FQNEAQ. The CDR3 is CASSLEGSLSNQPQHF. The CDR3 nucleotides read TGTGCCAGCAGCTTAGAGGGGTCGCTTAGCAATCAGCCCCAGCATTTT.

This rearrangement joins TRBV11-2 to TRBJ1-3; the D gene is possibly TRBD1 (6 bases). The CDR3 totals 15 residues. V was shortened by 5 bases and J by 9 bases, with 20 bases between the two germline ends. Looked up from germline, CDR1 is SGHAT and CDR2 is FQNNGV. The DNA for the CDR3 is TGTGCCAGCAGCCCTACCTGGGGGCGCTCCCCCACCATATATTTT. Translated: CASSPTWGRSPTIYF.

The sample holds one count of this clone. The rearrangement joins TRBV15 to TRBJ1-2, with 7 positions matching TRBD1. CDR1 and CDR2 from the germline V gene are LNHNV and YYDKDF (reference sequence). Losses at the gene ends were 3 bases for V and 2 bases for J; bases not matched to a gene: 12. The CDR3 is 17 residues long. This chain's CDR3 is CATSRGENRGSNYGYTF. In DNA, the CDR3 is TGTGCCACCAGCAGGGGGGAGAACAGGGGATCGAACTATGGCTACACCTTC.

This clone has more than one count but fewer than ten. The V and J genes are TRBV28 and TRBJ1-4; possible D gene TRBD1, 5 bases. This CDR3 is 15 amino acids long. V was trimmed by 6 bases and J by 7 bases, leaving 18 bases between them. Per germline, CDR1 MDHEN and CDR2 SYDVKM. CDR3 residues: CASSRTGGGVEKLFF. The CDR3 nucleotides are TGTGCCAGCAGCCGCACGGGGGGAGGAGTTGAAAAACTGTTTTTT.

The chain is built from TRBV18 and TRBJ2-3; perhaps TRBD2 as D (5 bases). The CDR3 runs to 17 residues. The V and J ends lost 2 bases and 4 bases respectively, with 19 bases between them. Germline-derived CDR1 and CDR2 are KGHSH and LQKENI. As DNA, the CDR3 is TGTGCCAGCTCACCAGCCATATGGACTGCCAATCCAGATACGCAGTATTTT. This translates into CASSPAIWTANPDTQYF.

CDR3 in DNA: TGTGCCAGCAGTGAAGCGAGGACAGGGCTTGGCGAGCAGTACTTC. Translation: CASSEARTGLGEQYF. V is TRBV25-1 and J is TRBJ2-7, with TRBD1 identical over 8 bases. The CDR3 loop spans 15 amino acids. Germline CDR1 MGHDK, CDR2 SYGVNS. The V gene end was trimmed by 2 bases and the J gene end by 6 bases; junction bases not matched to a gene: 9.

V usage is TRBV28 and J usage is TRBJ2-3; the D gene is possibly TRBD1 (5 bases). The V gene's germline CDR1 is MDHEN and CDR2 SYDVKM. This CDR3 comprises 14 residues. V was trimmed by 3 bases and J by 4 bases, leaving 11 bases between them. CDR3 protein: CASSLAGFSDTQYF. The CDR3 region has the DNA TGTGCCAGCAGTTTGGCAGGGTTCTCAGATACGCAGTATTTT.

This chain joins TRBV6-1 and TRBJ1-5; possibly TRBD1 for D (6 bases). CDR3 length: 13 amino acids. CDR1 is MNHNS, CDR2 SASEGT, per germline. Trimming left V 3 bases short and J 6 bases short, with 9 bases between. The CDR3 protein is CASSENRAQPQHF. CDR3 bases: TGTGCCAGCAGTGAGAACAGGGCTCAGCCCCAGCATTTT.

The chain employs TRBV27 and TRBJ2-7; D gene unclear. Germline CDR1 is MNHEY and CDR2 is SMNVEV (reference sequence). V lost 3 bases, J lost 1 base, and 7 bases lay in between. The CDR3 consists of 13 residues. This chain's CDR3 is CASSFLQSYEQYF. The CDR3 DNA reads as TGTGCCAGCAGTTTCTTACAATCCTACGAGCAGTACTTC.

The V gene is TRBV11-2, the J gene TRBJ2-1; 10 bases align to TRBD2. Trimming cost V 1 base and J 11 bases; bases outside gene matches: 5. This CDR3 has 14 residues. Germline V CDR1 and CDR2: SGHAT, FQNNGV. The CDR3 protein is CASSLGLAGAQQFF. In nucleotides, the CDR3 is TGTGCCAGCAGCTTAGGGCTAGCGGGGGCCCAGCAGTTCTTC.

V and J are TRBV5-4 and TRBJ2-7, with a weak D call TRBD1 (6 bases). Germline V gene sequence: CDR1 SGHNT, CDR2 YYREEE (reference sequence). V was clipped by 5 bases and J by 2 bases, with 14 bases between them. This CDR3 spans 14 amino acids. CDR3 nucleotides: TGTGCCAGCAGTCCCGGACAGCGTACCTACGAGCAGTACTTC. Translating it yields CASSPGQRTYEQYF.

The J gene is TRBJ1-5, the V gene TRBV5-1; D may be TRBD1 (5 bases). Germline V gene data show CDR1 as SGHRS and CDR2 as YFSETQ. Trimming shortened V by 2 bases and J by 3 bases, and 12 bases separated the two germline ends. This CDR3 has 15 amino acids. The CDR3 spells CASSFGTNPNQPQHF. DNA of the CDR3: TGCGCCAGCAGCTTTGGGACTAATCCCAATCAGCCCCAGCATTTT.

CDR3 loop: CASSIESPYGYTF. The CDR3 nucleotides are TGTGCCAGTAGTATAGAGTCCCCATATGGCTACACCTTC. V gene TRBV19 combines with J gene TRBJ1-2; D ambiguous. Trimming removed 0 bases from V and 5 bases from J, with 7 bases in between. This CDR3 contains 13 residues. Looked up from germline, CDR1 is LNHDA and CDR2 is SQIVND (reference sequence).

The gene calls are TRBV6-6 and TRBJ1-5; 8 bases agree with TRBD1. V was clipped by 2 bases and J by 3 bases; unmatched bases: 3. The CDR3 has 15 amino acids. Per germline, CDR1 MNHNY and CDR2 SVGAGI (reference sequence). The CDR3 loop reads CASSYPTGDNQPQHF. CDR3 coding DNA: TGTGCCAGCAGTTACCCGACAGGGGACAATCAGCCCCAGCATTTT.

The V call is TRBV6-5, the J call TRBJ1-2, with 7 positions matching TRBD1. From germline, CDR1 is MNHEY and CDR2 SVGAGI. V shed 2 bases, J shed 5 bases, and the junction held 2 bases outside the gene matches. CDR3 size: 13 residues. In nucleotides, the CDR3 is TGTGCCAGCAGTTACCAGGGGGGTTATGGCTACACCTTC. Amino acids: CASSYQGGYGYTF.

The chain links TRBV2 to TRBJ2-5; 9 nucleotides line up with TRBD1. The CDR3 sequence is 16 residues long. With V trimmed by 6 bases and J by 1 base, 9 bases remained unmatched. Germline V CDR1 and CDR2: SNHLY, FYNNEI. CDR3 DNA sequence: TGTGCCAGCAGCCCATCTACAGGGGGCCTCCAAGAGACCCAGTACTTC. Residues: CASSPSTGGLQETQYF.

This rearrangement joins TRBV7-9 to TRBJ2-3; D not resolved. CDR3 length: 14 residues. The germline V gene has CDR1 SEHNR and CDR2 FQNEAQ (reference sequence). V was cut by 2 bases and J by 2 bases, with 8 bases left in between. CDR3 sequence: CASSLSDITDTQYF. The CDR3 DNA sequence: TGTGCCAGCAGCTTATCCGACATCACAGATACGCAGTATTTT.

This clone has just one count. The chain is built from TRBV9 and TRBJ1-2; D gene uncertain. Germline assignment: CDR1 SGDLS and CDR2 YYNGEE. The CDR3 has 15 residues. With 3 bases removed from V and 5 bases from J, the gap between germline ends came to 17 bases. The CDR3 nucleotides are TGTGCCAGCAGCGACTTTTGGGTGACTGGGTATGGCTACACCTTC. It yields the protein CASSDFWVTGYGYTF.

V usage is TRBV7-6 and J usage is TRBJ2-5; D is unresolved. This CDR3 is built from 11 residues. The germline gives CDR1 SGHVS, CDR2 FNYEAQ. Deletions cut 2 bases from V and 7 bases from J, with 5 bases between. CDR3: CASSLSGTQYF. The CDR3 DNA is TGTGCCAGCAGCTTATCGGGGACCCAGTACTTC.